This TCR beta chain originates from a study of control samples from healthy donors and cancer patients. Between the trimmed V and J ends, which lost 0 bases and 4 bases, there was a span of 9 bases. Per germline, CDR1 GTSNPN and CDR2 SVGIG (reference sequence). This CDR3 has 13 amino acids. TCRdb keeps only in-frame clones here, not all; method: immunoSEQ multiplex PCR. The sample includes 60,000 to 75,000 clones, roughly 87% seen only once; the top ten take roughly 6%. The sample was PBMCs. The receptor was isolated from a man in his sixties with colorectal cancer. The chain recombines TRBV30 with TRBJ1-2; a weak D match, TRBD1 (5 bases). CDR3 in DNA: TGTGCCTGGAGTGTAGGGGCTCTCTATGGCTACACCTTC. Protein product: CAWSVGALYGYTF.